Below, one T cell receptor (beta chain) is given with its context. V lost 3 bases to trimming and J lost 5 bases; unmatched junction nucleotides: 9. The CDR3 totals 16 residues. Germline values: CDR1 ENHRY, CDR2 SYGVKD. This sample was taken from a study of blood T cell repertoires in COVID-19. Sequenced by immunoSEQ multiplex PCR; TCRdb stores in-frame clones only, minus some. The sample lists under 300,000 clones, around 90% occurring once. The sequenced sample consisted of peripheral blood. The TCR comes from a man aged 30 to 45 with COVID-19, enrolled during active disease. The chain joins TRBV10-3 to TRBJ2-5; TRBD2 agrees at 10 bases. The CDR3 here is CAISERLAGDGETQYF. The CDR3 bases are TGTGCCATCAGTGAAAGGCTAGCGGGGGATGGGGAGACCCAGTACTTC.